This T cell receptor beta chain was retrieved from a study of blood T cell repertoires in COVID-19. Study-wide context: Italy, Spain and the United States were the sources of the convalescent and acute COVID-19 samples.

Germline-derived CDR1 and CDR2 are MDHEN and SYDVKM. The CDR3 consists of 17 residues. V was pared by 5 bases and J by 4 bases, with 13 bases of the junction left unmatched. Per the study methods: Amplification from reference gene primers served as the basis for estimated nucleated cell counts. The repertoire was sequenced with immunoSEQ multiplex PCR; TCRdb's copy has only in-frame clones and lacks some. That table supplies the V and J calls and clone size; D and trimming were determined from the DNA. Here the sample spans about 240,000 clones, 86% being singletons. This clone appeared a few times. The TCR comes from a man aged 55 to 69 with acute or convalescent COVID-19. The sample comprised peripheral blood. This chain joins TRBV28 and TRBJ1-5; TRBD1 agrees at 8 bases. The CDR3: CASSPDRAQSINQPQHF. The DNA for the CDR3 is TGTGCCAGCAGTCCGGACAGGGCCCAATCGATAAATCAGCCCCAGCATTTT.